These 17 T cell receptor beta chains were all obtained from the same sample, sequenced in a study of cytomegalovirus exposure and HLA in healthy donors. The PCR made use of 60 Vbeta and 13 Jbeta primers. The table came from immunoSEQ multiplex PCR; TCRdb's copy has only in-frame clones and leaves some out. This sample carries 150,000 or so clones, about 75% of them seen once, and the ten largest clones take 0.85% to 1%. The specimen sequenced was PBMCs. The receptors originated from a woman aged 45-59 years in good health and CMV-seropositive.

V gene TRBV5-1 combines with J gene TRBJ2-3; 7 bases agree with TRBD2. Trimming at V came to 2 bases and at J to 0 bases, leaving 3 bases not matched to a gene. Germline V lookup: CDR1 SGHRS, CDR2 YFSETQ. CDR3 length: 15 residues. CDR3 DNA sequence: TGCGCCAGCAGCTTTGCTAGCGGCAGCACAGATACGCAGTATTTT. It yields the protein CASSFASGSTDTQYF. Supplemented by reference TRBV5-1 and TRBJ2-3, the full variable domain reads KAGVTQTPRYLIKTRGQQVTLSCSPISGHRSVSWYQQTPGQGLQFLFEYFSETQRNKGNFPGRFSGRQFSNSRSEMNVSTLELGDSALYLCASSFASGSTDTQYFGPGTRLTVL.

This clone was counted a few times. The V gene is TRBV6-1, the J gene TRBJ2-5, with TRBD1 as a possible D gene (6 bases). V lost 1 base and J lost 2, with 11 bases in between. The germline CDR1 and CDR2 sequences are MNHNS and SASEGT. This CDR3 is built from 15 residues. This CDR3 reads CASSEGPGAQETQYF. CDR3 sequence (DNA): TGTGCCAGCAGTGAAGGCCCAGGGGCGCAAGAGACCCAGTACTTC.

V gene TRBV6-6 combines with J gene TRBJ2-7; 11 positions match TRBD2. With V trimmed by 6 bases and J by 0 bases, 4 bases remained unmatched. CDR1 is MNHNY, CDR2 SVGAGI, per germline (reference sequence). The CDR3 totals 15 residues. The CDR3, as DNA: TGTGCCAGCAGACGGGGACTAGCGGACTCCTACGAGCAGTACTTC. This sequence encodes CASRRGLADSYEQYF.

The J gene is TRBJ2-7, the V gene TRBV6-1; D is possibly TRBD1 (6 bases). Between the trimmed V and J ends, which lost 3 bases and 2 bases, there was a span of 17 bases. CDR1 and CDR2 from the germline V gene are MNHNS and SASEGT. CDR3 length: 16 residues. As DNA, the CDR3 is TGTGCCAGCAGTGATCGGGTCGGGCAGGGGACCTACGAGCAGTACTTC. It specifies CASSDRVGQGTYEQYF.

The rearrangement joins TRBV5-1 to TRBJ2-1, with 11 positions matching TRBD1. The J segment lost 6 bases and the V segment lost 2 bases, leaving 10 bases of the junction unmatched. Germline-derived CDR1 and CDR2 are SGHRS and YFSETQ. The CDR3 covers 17 residues. CDR3 residues: CASSFGPPGTGGNEQFF. CDR3 nucleotides: TGCGCCAGCAGCTTTGGACCGCCGGGGACAGGGGGCAATGAGCAGTTCTTC.

The V call is TRBV4-1, the J call TRBJ2-3; D may be TRBD1 (6 bases). CDR1 is MGHRA and CDR2 is YSYEKL in the germline V gene. The V gene lost 0 bases and the J gene lost 9 bases, with 13 bases spanning the gap. The CDR3 covers 14 residues. For the CDR3, the DNA is TGCGCCAGCAGCCAAGAACGGACAGAGGACACGCAGTATTTT. It encodes CASSQERTEDTQYF.

V gene TRBV19 combines with J gene TRBJ2-7; 9 bases are shared with TRBD2. The CDR3 covers 15 residues. With V trimmed by 8 bases and J by 4 bases, 12 bases remained unmatched. The germline V gene encodes CDR1 LNHDA and CDR2 SQIVND (reference sequence). This CDR3 is CASGRGSGGEYEQYF. CDR3 DNA sequence: TGTGCCAGTGGACGAGGTAGCGGGGGTGAATACGAGCAGTACTTC.

The J gene is TRBJ2-5, the V gene TRBV9, with D unresolved. CDR1 and CDR2 (germline): SGDLS, YYNGEE. The CDR3 is 13 amino acids. The V end lost 0 bases, the J end lost 2 bases, and 5 bases lay between the germline ends. CDR3 sequence (DNA): TGTGCCAGCAGCGTAGCTGTACAAGAGACCCAGTACTTC. Translating gives CASSVAVQETQYF.

The genes are TRBV5-4 and TRBJ1-2; perhaps TRBD1 as D (5 bases). The ends were cut back, 4 bases at V and 0 bases at J, with 13 bases in the middle. The CDR3 covers 15 residues. Germline V gene lookup returns CDR1 SGHNT and CDR2 YYREEE (reference sequence). The CDR3 DNA sequence: TGTGCCAGCAGCCTCCCTGGGGCCTCTAACTATGGCTACACCTTC. Translated, it gives CASSLPGASNYGYTF. Supplemented by reference TRBV5-4 and TRBJ1-2, the full variable domain reads ETGVTQSPTHLIKTRGQQVTLRCSSQSGHNTVSWYQQALGQGPQFIFQYYREEENGRGNFPPRFSGLQFPNYSSELNVNALELDDSALYLCASSLPGASNYGYTFGSGTRLTVV.

The chain has TRBV5-6 and TRBJ2-5, with a tentative D call TRBD1 (6 bases). The germline V gene has CDR1 SGHDT and CDR2 YYEEEE. This CDR3 is 15 amino acids long. V was cut by 4 bases and J by 0 bases, with 13 bases left in between. The CDR3 loop reads CASSVDSLYQETQYF. As DNA, the CDR3 is TGTGCCAGCAGCGTGGACAGCTTATACCAAGAGACCCAGTACTTC.

This clone was observed once. CDR3 region: CASSPEGEQLGETQYF. The CDR3 DNA follows: TGTGCCAGCAGCCCGGAAGGGGAACAATTGGGAGAGACCCAGTACTTC. V usage is TRBV7-9 and J usage is TRBJ2-5, with D possibly being TRBD1 (5 bases). Germline assignment: CDR1 SEHNR and CDR2 FQNEAQ (reference sequence). V dropped 5 bases and J dropped 4 bases, with 20 bases sitting between them. There are 16 residues in the CDR3.

The V gene is TRBV7-2, the J gene TRBJ2-7, with 8 bases identical to TRBD1. Losses at the gene ends were 5 bases for V and 4 bases for J; bases not matched to a gene: 7. This CDR3 spans 14 amino acids. Germline-derived CDR1 and CDR2 are SGHTA and FQGNSA. For the CDR3, the DNA is TGTGCCAGCAGCGCGACGACAGGGGTTTACGAGCAGTACTTC. Its translation is CASSATTGVYEQYF. Drawing the rest from reference TRBV7-2 and TRBJ2-7, the complete variable domain is GAGVSQSPSNKVTEKGKDVELRCDPISGHTALYWYRQSLGQGLEFLIYFQGNSAPDKSGLPSDRFSAERTGGSVSTLTIQRTQQEDSAVYLCASSATTGVYEQYFGPGTRLTVT.

This sequence joins TRBV5-1 and TRBJ2-1, with 11 bases matching TRBD2. The CDR3 has 17 residues. The V and J ends lost 0 bases and 4 bases, in that order; junction bases with no gene match: 6. Per the germline V gene, CDR1 is SGHRS and CDR2 is YFSETQ. The CDR3 protein is CASSLAVTSGEYNEQFF. In DNA, the CDR3 is TGCGCCAGCAGCTTGGCCGTGACTAGCGGGGAGTACAATGAGCAGTTCTTC.

The chain joins TRBV4-1 to TRBJ2-3; TRBD1 agrees at 9 bases. CDR1 and CDR2 (germline): MGHRA, YSYEKL. V shed 4 bases and J 2 bases; nucleotides not matched to a gene: 7. The CDR3 totals 16 residues. This CDR3 is CASSLRGQGFTDTQYF. The CDR3 DNA follows: TGCGCCAGCAGCCTTAGGGGACAGGGCTTCACAGATACGCAGTATTTT.

The rearrangement uses TRBV10-1 and TRBJ2-7; TRBD1 agrees at 11 bases. Unmatched junction bases numbered 10, after V lost 6 bases and J lost 6 bases. In germline, CDR1 is WNHNN, CDR2 SYGVQD (reference sequence). The CDR3 covers 15 residues. The CDR3 loop reads CASSPGQGARLEQYF. DNA of the CDR3: TGCGCCAGCAGCCCTGGACAGGGGGCGCGGCTCGAGCAGTACTTC.

This clone was recorded a few times. The chain couples TRBV27 to TRBJ1-2, with 10 nucleotides matching TRBD1. In germline, CDR1 is MNHEY, CDR2 SMNVEV (reference sequence). Trimming took 0 bases from V and 7 from J; bases not matched to a gene: 5. The CDR3 totals 15 residues. The CDR3 nucleotides read TGTGCCAGCAGTTTATCGGGACAGGGGATTGGTGGCTACACCTTC. It is translated as CASSLSGQGIGGYTF.

This clone was counted between two and nine times. The chain combines TRBV28 with TRBJ1-1; D may be TRBD1 (5 bases). V gave up 2 bases and J gave up 10 bases, with 11 bases separating them. This CDR3 is 12 amino acids long. Germline V gene lookup returns CDR1 MDHEN and CDR2 SYDVKM. The CDR3 region is CASSLGGDRAFF. The CDR3 region has the DNA TGTGCCAGCAGTTTAGGCGGGGACCGAGCTTTCTTT.